This TCR beta chain originates from a study of OX40 agonist ivuxolimab in advanced cancers. Study information: Patients receiving dose escalation had hepatocellular carcinoma, melanoma, renal cell or head and neck cancer. The eligibility criteria allowed prior anti-PD-1, anti-PD-L1 or anti-CTLA-4 therapy, and approximately 38% had some. Three patients showed partial responses: one hepatocellular carcinoma and two cutaneous melanoma cases.

General study results and limits: At 0.1 to 3.0 mg/kg, CD4+ and CD8+ blood T cells expanded clonally by week 6.

The method was immunoSEQ multiplex PCR; TCRdb's version includes in-frame clones alone and lacks a portion of them. The data hold tens of thousands of clones, with less than 85% observed a single time. As concerns this clone: Its target is unknown.

This CDR3 has 15 residues. V trimming: 2 bases; J trimming: 4 bases; junction bases outside the gene matches: 4. CDR1 and CDR2 (germline): MGHDK, SYGVNS. This TCR was recovered from an adult with an advanced solid tumor such as melanoma, head and neck, liver or kidney cancer. Here the sequenced sample was CD4+ or CD8+ T cells sorted from blood, taken in a trial of the OX40 agonist ivuxolimab. J is TRBJ1-4 and V is TRBV25-1; 7 bases are a match to TRBD1. CDR3 sequence (DNA): TGTGCCAGCAGTGAAAGGGGGACAGTTAATGAAAAACTGTTTTTT. Translating gives CASSERGTVNEKLFF.